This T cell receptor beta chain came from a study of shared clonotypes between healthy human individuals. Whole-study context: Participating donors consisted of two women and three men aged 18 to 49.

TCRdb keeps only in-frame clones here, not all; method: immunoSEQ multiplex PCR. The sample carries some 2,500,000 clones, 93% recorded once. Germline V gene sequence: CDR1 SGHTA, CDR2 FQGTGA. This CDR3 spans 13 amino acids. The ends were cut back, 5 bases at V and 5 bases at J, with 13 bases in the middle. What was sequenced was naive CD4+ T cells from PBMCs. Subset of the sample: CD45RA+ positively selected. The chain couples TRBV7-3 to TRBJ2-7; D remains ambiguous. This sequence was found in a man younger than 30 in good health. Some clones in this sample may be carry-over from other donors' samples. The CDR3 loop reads CASSLTSWDEQYF. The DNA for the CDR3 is TGTGCCAGCAGCCTCACCTCCTGGGACGAGCAGTACTTC. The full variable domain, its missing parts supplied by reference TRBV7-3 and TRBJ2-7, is GAGVSQTPSNKVTEKGKYVELRCDPISGHTALYWYRQSLGQGPEFLIYFQGTGAADDSGLPNDRFFAVRPEGSVSTLKIQRTERGDSAVYLCASSLTSWDEQYFGPGTRLTVT.